The 24 T cell receptor beta chains below come from one sample, sequenced in a study of blood T cell repertoires in COVID-19. Libraries were prepared by immunoSEQ multiplex PCR; TCRdb keeps only in-frame clonotypes and omits some of them. The data contain approximately 90,000 clones, almost 85% of them singletons. Input material: peripheral blood. The receptor set was obtained from a woman aged 80 or older with acute or convalescent COVID-19.

The V and J genes are TRBV10-3 and TRBJ1-5; 7 bases map to TRBD1. The CDR3 is made up of 15 amino acids. V gave up 4 bases and J gave up 3 bases; unmatched junction bases: 6. The V gene's germline CDR1 is ENHRY and CDR2 SYGVKD. CDR3 protein: CAISAGTEVNQPQHF. The CDR3 DNA reads TGTGCCATCAGTGCCGGGACAGAAGTCAATCAGCCCCAGCATTTT.

The chain uses TRBV27 and TRBJ1-4, with a weak D call TRBD1 (5 bases). Per germline, CDR1 MNHEY and CDR2 SMNVEV (reference sequence). With 5 bases removed from V and 4 bases from J, the gap between germline ends came to 11 bases. The CDR3 length is 14 residues. The DNA of the CDR3 is TGTGCCAGCAGTCCGCGGGACGGTAATGAAAAACTGTTTTTT. Amino acids: CASSPRDGNEKLFF.

The V call is TRBV28, the J call TRBJ2-7; 9 bases are a match to TRBD1. The V and J ends lost 4 bases and 2 bases, in that order; junction bases with no gene match: 6. Per the germline V gene, CDR1 is MDHEN and CDR2 is SYDVKM. CDR3 size: 15 residues. The DNA for the CDR3 is TGTGCCAGCAGTTCTGGACAGGGGCGAACCTACGAGCAGTACTTC. This sequence encodes CASSSGQGRTYEQYF.

The chain uses TRBV5-1 and TRBJ2-2; weak D call: TRBD1 (5 bases). In germline, CDR1 is SGHRS, CDR2 YFSETQ. Trimming cost V 0 bases and J 1 base, with 13 bases left between them. The CDR3 is made up of 17 amino acids. In DNA form, the CDR3 reads TGCGCCAGCAGCTTGGTGGGAACAGGAGTGAACACCGGGGAGCTGTTTTTT. As protein: CASSLVGTGVNTGELFF.

The chain combines TRBV6-5 with TRBJ1-2; 8 nucleotides agree with TRBD1. Unmatched junction bases numbered 8, after V lost 7 bases and J lost 7 bases. The germline gives CDR1 MNHEY, CDR2 SVGAGI. This CDR3 is 13 amino acids long. CDR3 bases: TGTGCCAGCAATCCGCAGGGGGCGGGTGGCTACACCTTC. Translation: CASNPQGAGGYTF.

This clone was seen just once. The V and J genes are TRBV13 and TRBJ1-2; a possible D gene is TRBD1 (6 bases). Germline values: CDR1 PRHDT, CDR2 FYEKMQ (reference sequence). CDR3 length equals 14 residues. V lost 4 bases and J lost 3, with 12 bases in between. The CDR3 coding sequence is TGTGCCAGCAGCTCCGGACAGATTCACTATGGCTACACCTTC. Translated: CASSSGQIHYGYTF.

The genes are TRBV19 and TRBJ2-3; 9 nucleotides line up with TRBD1. The CDR3 contains 14 residues. Germline V lookup: CDR1 LNHDA, CDR2 SQIVND (reference sequence). V gave up 8 bases and J gave up 1 base; unmatched junction bases: 4. CDR3 coding DNA: TGTGCCAGTTGTAGGACAGGGGGCACAGATACGCAGTATTTT. Protein product: CASCRTGGTDTQYF.

The V gene is TRBV6-5, the J gene TRBJ2-7; TRBD2 matches 10 bases. With 2 bases clipped from V and 7 bases from J, the junction kept 11 bases outside the gene matches. The CDR3 contains 16 residues. Germline lookup yields CDR1 MNHEY and CDR2 SVGAGI. CDR3 region: CASSYGVLAGSYEQYF. CDR3 DNA sequence: TGTGCCAGCAGTTACGGGGTACTAGCGGGATCATATGAGCAGTACTTC.

The chain has TRBV7-9 and TRBJ1-2; 12 bases match TRBD1. CDR1 is SEHNR, CDR2 FQNEAQ, per germline (reference sequence). V lost 8 bases and J lost 6; bases outside the gene matches: 7. The CDR3 is 14 amino acids. The CDR3 loop is CASSGQGALDGYTF. The DNA of the CDR3 is TGTGCCAGCTCGGGACAGGGGGCTTTGGATGGCTACACCTTC.

J is TRBJ2-1 and V is TRBV6-6; 9 nucleotides align to TRBD1. The ends lost 2 bases at V and 6 bases at J; junction bases unmatched: 2. The CDR3 contains 14 residues. Germline V gives CDR1 MNHNY, CDR2 SVGAGI (reference sequence). The CDR3 reads CASSYQTGGNEQFF. As DNA, the CDR3 is TGTGCCAGCAGTTACCAGACAGGGGGCAATGAGCAGTTCTTC.

This chain uses TRBV19 with TRBJ1-5; 8 bases are shared with TRBD1. The CDR3 is 13 amino acids. V was clipped by 8 bases and J by 7 bases; unmatched bases: 7. The germline CDR1 and CDR2 sequences are LNHDA and SQIVND (reference sequence). The CDR3 spells CASGRGQGQPQHF. DNA of the CDR3: TGTGCCAGTGGCCGTGGACAGGGACAGCCCCAGCATTTT.

In the case of this clone: Within the sample, other DNA sequences also encode this same CDR3. The rearrangement links TRBV11-2 to TRBJ2-7; D is uncertain. V was trimmed by 4 bases and J by 2 bases, leaving 3 bases between them. The CDR3 contains 11 residues. Looked up from germline, CDR1 is SGHAT and CDR2 is FQNNGV. CDR3 in DNA: TGTGCCAGCAGCTCCACCTACGAGCAGTACTTC. Residues: CASSSTYEQYF.

The chain joins TRBV2 to TRBJ2-2, with TRBD1 matching over 7 bases. This CDR3 region has 15 residues. Trimming took 5 bases from V and 6 from J; bases not matched to a gene: 9. CDR1 and CDR2 from the germline V gene are SNHLY and FYNNEI. CDR3 amino acids: CASSSGTATPGELFF. Written as DNA, the CDR3 is TGTGCCAGCAGTTCCGGGACAGCCACCCCCGGGGAGCTGTTTTTT.

The DNA for the CDR3 is TGTGCCAGTAGTATAGATACAGGGGGTAGGACTGAAGCTTTCTTT. It yields the protein CASSIDTGGRTEAFF. This chain connects TRBV19 to TRBJ1-1, with 8 nucleotides matching TRBD1. The CDR3 sequence is 15 residues long. The V segment lost 0 bases and the J segment 5 bases; nucleotides outside the gene matches: 5. The germline CDR1 and CDR2 sequences are LNHDA and SQIVND (reference sequence).

The rearrangement links TRBV28 to TRBJ2-2, with TRBD2 as a possible D gene (6 bases). V dropped 2 bases and J dropped 3 bases, with 13 bases sitting between them. The CDR3 is 16 amino acids. From germline, CDR1 is MDHEN and CDR2 SYDVKM. In DNA form, the CDR3 reads TGTGCCAGCAGTTTACTCGGACTACCCGACACCGGGGAGCTGTTTTTT. Translating gives CASSLLGLPDTGELFF.

V usage is TRBV29-1 and J usage is TRBJ1-2; TRBD1 matches at 7 bases. Germline assignment: CDR1 SQVTM and CDR2 ANQGSEA. J was trimmed by 3 bases and V by 8 bases; bases with no gene match: 6. The CDR3 sequence is 12 residues long. The CDR3 loop is CSSYQGDYGYTF. For the CDR3, the DNA is TGCAGCTCTTACCAGGGGGACTATGGCTACACCTTC.

CDR3: CASSPGTSGGVGEQFF. DNA for the CDR3: TGTGCCAGCAGCCCTGGGACTAGCGGGGGGGTGGGTGAGCAGTTCTTC. This chain connects TRBV7-3 to TRBJ2-1; TRBD2 matches 16 bases. The CDR3 extends over 16 amino acids. The germline CDR1 and CDR2 sequences are SGHTA and FQGTGA. Trimming took 5 bases from V and 9 from J; bases not matched to a gene: 7.

This sequence joins TRBV7-3 and TRBJ2-1; TRBD2 is a possible D gene (5 bases). Trimming cost V 5 bases and J 2 bases, with 10 bases left between them. Germline V lookup: CDR1 SGHTA, CDR2 FQGTGA. This CDR3 spans 14 amino acids. The CDR3 DNA reads as TGTGCCAGCAGCCGTTCCGGGACCTACAATGAGCAGTTCTTC. Its translation is CASSRSGTYNEQFF.

CDR3 in DNA: TGTGCCAGTAGTATGACTCCCGTGAACACTGAAGCTTTCTTT. Its protein is CASSMTPVNTEAFF. The chain combines TRBV19 with TRBJ1-1, with unresolved D. The CDR3 contains 14 residues. Germline CDR1 is LNHDA and CDR2 is SQIVND (reference sequence). Trimming cost V 3 bases and J 0 bases, with 8 bases left between them.

A single count supports this clone. This chain connects TRBV5-1 to TRBJ2-5; TRBD2 matches at 11 bases. V lost 0 bases, J lost 5 bases, and 9 bases stayed unmatched. CDR3 length: 17 residues. The germline V gene encodes CDR1 SGHRS and CDR2 YFSETQ. This CDR3 reads CASSLVLLAGEMETQYF. The CDR3 bases are TGCGCCAGCAGCTTGGTTTTACTAGCGGGAGAGATGGAGACCCAGTACTTC.

This chain joins TRBV3-1 (or the pseudogene TRBV3-2) and TRBJ1-1, with 10 bases aligning to TRBD1. The V and J ends lost 3 bases and 2 bases, in that order; junction bases with no gene match: 6. The germline V gene encodes CDR1 LGHDT and CDR2 YNNKEL (reference sequence). The CDR3 length is 16 residues. The CDR3 protein is CASSHSDRGLNTEAFF. CDR3 nucleotides: TGTGCCAGCAGCCACTCTGACAGGGGGCTTAACACTGAAGCTTTCTTT.

The chain links TRBV20-1 to TRBJ2-1; no clear D. V was cut by 3 bases and J by 10 bases, with 10 bases left in between. Germline assignment: CDR1 DFQATT and CDR2 SNEGSKA (reference sequence). This CDR3 spans 11 amino acids. The CDR3 spells CSARWQLEQFF. The CDR3 bases are TGCAGTGCTAGGTGGCAGTTGGAGCAGTTCTTC.

This chain links TRBV3-1 (or the pseudogene TRBV3-2) with TRBJ1-1; tentative D call: TRBD1 (6 bases). The ends were cut back, 3 bases at V and 5 bases at J, with 13 bases in the middle. The CDR3 extends over 14 amino acids. CDR1 LGHDT and CDR2 YNNKEL come from the germline V gene (reference sequence). CDR3 DNA sequence: TGTGCCAGCAGCCAGGGGGCCTCGCTTACTGAAGCTTTCTTT. Protein: CASSQGASLTEAFF.

V usage is TRBV24-1 and J usage is TRBJ2-7; TRBD1 matches at 7 bases. Trimming took 4 bases from V and 4 from J; bases not matched to a gene: 9. CDR1 is KGHDR and CDR2 is SFDVKD in the germline V gene. This CDR3 contains 15 residues. In DNA form, the CDR3 reads TGTGCCACCAGTGACTCCGGGACAGCCTTATACGAGCAGTACTTC. Its translation: CATSDSGTALYEQYF.